What follows are 13 T cell receptor beta chains derived from one specimen sequenced in a study of T cells after yellow fever vaccination. MiXCR, applied by TCRdb to the 5' RACE reads, yields one record per CDR3 protein. The repertoire holds about 340,000 distinct CDR3 sequences, with about 4% as singletons. The sample in question was PBMCs, obtained 5 days after the yellow fever booster vaccination. The receptors derive from a man younger than 35 who received the YFV17D yellow fever vaccine.

This clonotype showed up many times. The chain joins TRBV5-1 to TRBJ2-7; D gene uncertain. CDR3 length equals 11 residues. CDR1 SGHRS and CDR2 YFSETQ come from the germline V gene. V lost 4 bases and J lost 6, with 8 bases in between. CDR3 sequence: CASSPGREQYF. The CDR3 bases are TGCGCCAGCAGCCCGGGTCGCGAGCAGTACTTC.

This clonotype appeared a single time. The junction differs from germline at one of its ends, possibly a read error. The chain links TRBV7-2 to TRBJ2-1, with 8 bases aligning to TRBD2. Per the germline V gene, CDR1 is SGHTA and CDR2 is FQGNSA. The CDR3 spans 16 residues. The CDR3 DNA reads TGTGCCAGCAGGTCGTTTAGCGGGGCCGCCTACTATGAGCAGTTCTTC. This codes for CASRSFSGAAYYEQFF.

This clonotype was picked up many times. The gene calls are TRBV4-3 and TRBJ2-7; 8 bases map to TRBD2. Germline values: CDR1 LGHNA, CDR2 YSLEER. J was trimmed by 4 bases and V by 2 bases; bases with no gene match: 10. This CDR3 has 16 amino acids. This chain's CDR3 is CASSQIAGGRAYEQYF. Here the CDR3 DNA reads TGCGCCAGCAGCCAAATCGCGGGGGGCCGTGCTTACGAGCAGTACTTC.

This clonotype was seen only a few times. V and J are TRBV6-2 or TRBV6-3 and TRBJ2-7; maybe TRBD1 (5 bases). The CDR3 is 12 residues long. The germline V gene has CDR1 MNHEY and CDR2 SVGEGT. V shed 5 bases and J shed 5 bases, with 10 bases lying between them. This CDR3 reads CASSQSRDEQYF. The DNA of the CDR3 is TGTGCCAGCAGTCAGTCCAGGGACGAGCAGTACTTC.

There are a few counts of this clonotype. J is TRBJ2-7 and V is TRBV28, with 10 bases aligning to TRBD2. V was pared by 1 base and J by 9 bases, with 6 bases of the junction left unmatched. Germline V lookup: CDR1 MDHEN, CDR2 SYDVKM. The CDR3 is 14 residues long. CDR3 protein: CASSLSAGGPAQYF. As DNA, the CDR3 is TGTGCCAGCAGTTTATCAGCGGGGGGGCCGGCGCAGTACTTC.

The chain links TRBV7-9 to TRBJ2-7; 9 bases are a match to TRBD1. The CDR3 loop spans 15 amino acids. Germline trimming cut 5 bases from V and 1 base from J; bases unmatched to any gene: 6. Looked up from germline, CDR1 is SEHNR and CDR2 is FQNEAQ (reference sequence). CDR3 sequence (DNA): TGTGCCAGCAGCCCTGGGACAGGGCCGTCCTACGAGCAGTACTTC. Translating it yields CASSPGTGPSYEQYF. Variable domain in full (rest from reference TRBV7-9 and TRBJ2-7): DTGVSQNPRHKITKRGQNVTFRCDPISEHNRLYWYRQTLGQGPEFLTYFQNEAQLEKSRLLSDRFSAERPKGSFSTLEIQRTEQGDSAMYLCASSPGTGPSYEQYFGPGTRLTVT.

This rearrangement joins TRBV6-5 to TRBJ1-1, with D perhaps TRBD1 (5 bases). The CDR3 has 12 residues. Trimming removed 6 bases from V and 11 bases from J, with 16 bases in between. The germline V gene has CDR1 MNHEY and CDR2 SVGAGI. Here the CDR3 reads CASRTGRLRAFF. In DNA form, the CDR3 reads TGTGCCAGCAGGACGGGACGGTTGAGGGCTTTCTTT.

The sample holds many counts of this clonotype. The chain carries TRBV5-1 and TRBJ2-7, with a tentative D call TRBD1 (5 bases). The CDR3 spans 15 residues. The V and J ends lost 0 bases and 3 bases respectively, with 13 bases between them. In germline, CDR1 is SGHRS, CDR2 YFSETQ. In nucleotides, the CDR3 is TGCGCCAGCAGCTTGGATAGGGGCCAGATCTACGAGCAGTACTTC. It specifies CASSLDRGQIYEQYF.

This clonotype was counted a few times. This chain joins TRBV7-2 and TRBJ1-5, with 9 positions matching TRBD1. The CDR3 extends over 18 amino acids. In germline, CDR1 is SGHTA, CDR2 FQGNSA. J lost 0 bases, V lost 3 bases, and 9 bases had no gene match. Written as DNA, the CDR3 is TGTGCCAGCAGCTTGCGGGGACAGGGAGGGGATAGCAATCAGCCCCAGCATTTT. As protein: CASSLRGQGGDSNQPQHF.

Many counts were recorded for this clonotype. The chain joins TRBV7-9 to TRBJ2-3; 7 bases are shared with TRBD2. Germline CDR1 and CDR2: SEHNR and FQNEAQ (reference sequence). The CDR3 extends over 14 amino acids. V gave up 4 bases and J gave up 1 base; unmatched junction bases: 2. The CDR3 DNA sequence: TGTGCCAGCAGCTGGGGGGGTGGCACAGATACGCAGTATTTT. Protein: CASSWGGGTDTQYF.

This clonotype was observed at least ten times. The V gene is TRBV7-9, the J gene TRBJ2-7, with 11 bases fitting TRBD1. The trim removed 2 bases at V and 5 bases at J, leaving 5 bases unmatched. The CDR3 sequence is 15 residues long. Germline V gives CDR1 SEHNR, CDR2 FQNEAQ (reference sequence). CDR3 bases: TGTGCCAGCAGCTTAAGCCCGGGACAGGGGGACGAGCAGTACGTC. As protein: CASSLSPGQGDEQYV.

This clonotype was picked up many times. The chain joins TRBV30 to TRBJ1-1; no firm D call. The CDR3 sequence is 13 residues long. The germline CDR1 and CDR2 sequences are GTSNPN and SVGIG (reference sequence). The V gene lost 2 bases and the J gene lost 1 base, with 8 bases spanning the gap. The CDR3 DNA follows: TGTGCCTGGAGTCCAGGCCGGAACACTGAAGCTTTCTTT. Protein product: CAWSPGRNTEAFF.

Ten or more counts support this clonotype. J is TRBJ2-1 and V is TRBV6-2 or TRBV6-3; no reliable D call. V shed 0 bases and J shed 1 base, with 4 bases lying between them. CDR3 size: 14 residues. Per the germline V gene, CDR1 is MNHEY and CDR2 is SVGEGT. The CDR3, as DNA: TGTGCCAGCAGTTACTCGGGGTCCTACAATGAGCAGTTCTTC. It translates to CASSYSGSYNEQFF.